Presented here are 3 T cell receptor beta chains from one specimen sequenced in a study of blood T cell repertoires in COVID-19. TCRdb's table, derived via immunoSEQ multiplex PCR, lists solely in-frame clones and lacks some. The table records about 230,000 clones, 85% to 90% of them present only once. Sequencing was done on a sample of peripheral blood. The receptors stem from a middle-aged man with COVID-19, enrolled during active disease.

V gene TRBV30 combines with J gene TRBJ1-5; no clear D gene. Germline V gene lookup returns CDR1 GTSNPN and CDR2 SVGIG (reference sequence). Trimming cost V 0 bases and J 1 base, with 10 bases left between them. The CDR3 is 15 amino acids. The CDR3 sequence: CAWSVGRGSNQPQHF. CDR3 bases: TGTGCCTGGAGTGTAGGCCGCGGAAGCAATCAGCCCCAGCATTTT.

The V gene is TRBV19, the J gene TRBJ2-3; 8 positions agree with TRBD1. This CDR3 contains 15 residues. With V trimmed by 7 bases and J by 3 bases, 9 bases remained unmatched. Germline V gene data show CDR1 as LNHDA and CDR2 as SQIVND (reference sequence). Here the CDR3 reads CASTQGRGQTDTQYF. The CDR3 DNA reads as TGTGCCAGTACTCAGGGCAGGGGGCAAACAGATACGCAGTATTTT.

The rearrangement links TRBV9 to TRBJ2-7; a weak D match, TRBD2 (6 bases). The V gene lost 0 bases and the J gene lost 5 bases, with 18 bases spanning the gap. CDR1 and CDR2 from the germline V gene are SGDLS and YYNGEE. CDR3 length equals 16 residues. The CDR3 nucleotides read TGTGCCAGCAGCGTAGCTGCGGCTAGCGTCCCTGACGAGCAGTACTTC. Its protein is CASSVAAASVPDEQYF.